This T cell receptor beta chain appears in the sequencing data of a study of T cells in localized non-small cell lung cancer. This table comes from immunoSEQ multiplex PCR, and its TCRdb copy is limited to in-frame clones, with some not included. The sample consists of 55,000 to 65,000 clones, approximately 90% of them appearing once. Comments on this clone: What it binds is unknown.

CDR1 MNHNS and CDR2 SASEGT come from the germline V gene. With 1 base clipped from V and 7 bases from J, the junction kept 11 bases outside the gene matches. The CDR3 covers 17 residues. Study-wide findings and caveats: Uninvolved adjacent lung had more T cell clonality than any other tissue, topping tumor. Appearances in adjacent lung were noted for a median about 50 of the top 100 tumor clones. Sequencing involved a lone tumor region, leaving heterogeneity possible.

Sequences were derived from peripheral blood, sampled before any cancer treatment. This sequence was found in a man aged 35-75 years with stage I squamous cell lung carcinoma. This chain links TRBV6-1 with TRBJ1-4, with TRBD1 matching over 8 bases. As DNA, the CDR3 is TGTGCCAGCAGTGAAGTCTTGACAGGGGACGGAGGTGAAAAACTGTTTTTT. Amino acid sequence: CASSEVLTGDGGEKLFF.